One sample yielded the 29 T cell receptor beta chains listed below, sequenced in a study of high-grade serous ovarian cancer treatment subgroups. Tumor samples were taken before definitive surgery or chemotherapy. Profiling relied on immunoSEQ multiplex PCR, and the TCRdb table lists in-frame clones only, not all of them. The sample includes about 15,000 clones, roughly 67% seen only once; the top ten take around 4.8%. The sequencing input was tumor tissue. These receptors came from a human donor with high-grade serous ovarian cancer.

The V gene is TRBV5-1, the J gene TRBJ2-1; 8 positions agree with TRBD1. CDR1 and CDR2 from the germline V gene are SGHRS and YFSETQ. Germline trimming cut 4 bases from V and 0 bases from J; bases unmatched to any gene: 3. CDR3 length: 15 residues. The chain's CDR3 is CASSAGTGSYNEQFF. The CDR3 nucleotides are TGCGCCAGCAGCGCCGGGACAGGCTCCTACAATGAGCAGTTCTTC.

The rearrangement links TRBV5-1 to TRBJ2-5; D is undetermined. Germline CDR1 is SGHRS and CDR2 is YFSETQ. This CDR3 is built from 14 residues. V gave up 1 base and J gave up 2 bases, with 9 bases separating them. The CDR3 nucleotides are TGCGCCAGCAGCTTGATGCCAGGACAAGAGACCCAGTACTTC. Translated, it gives CASSLMPGQETQYF. Based on the CDR3 plus reference TRBV5-1 and TRBJ2-5, the full variable domain is KAGVTQTPRYLIKTRGQQVTLSCSPISGHRSVSWYQQTPGQGLQFLFEYFSETQRNKGNFPGRFSGRQFSNSRSEMNVSTLELGDSALYLCASSLMPGQETQYFGPGTRLLVL.

V gene TRBV7-2 combines with J gene TRBJ2-1, with TRBD2 identical over 10 bases. CDR1 is SGHTA and CDR2 is FQGNSA in the germline V gene. Trimming took 10 bases from V and 7 from J; bases not matched to a gene: 10. This CDR3 is built from 14 residues. For the CDR3, the DNA is TGTGCCACCCTGAGCGGGGGGGCCGGGAATGAGCAGTTCTTC. It is translated as CATLSGGAGNEQFF. The full variable domain, its missing parts supplied by reference TRBV7-2 and TRBJ2-1, is GAGVSQSPSNKVTEKGKDVELRCDPISGHTALYWYRQSLGQGLEFLIYFQGNSAPDKSGLPSDRFSAERTGGSVSTLTIQRTQQEDSAVYLCATLSGGAGNEQFFGPGTRLTVL.

Worth noting for this clone: The identical CDR3 is also encoded by other nucleotide sequences in the sample. CDR3 bases: TGTGCCAGCAGCGAGGGGACTAGCCTTAACACCGGGGAGCTGTTTTTT. Translated, it gives CASSEGTSLNTGELFF. V is TRBV25-1 and J is TRBJ2-2, with TRBD2 matching over 9 bases. Losses at the gene ends were 6 bases for V and 2 bases for J; bases not matched to a gene: 7. CDR3 length equals 16 residues. Germline assignment: CDR1 MGHDK and CDR2 SYGVNS.

This clone appeared a few times. The chain is built from TRBV7-2 and TRBJ1-6; D gene uncertain. With 4 bases removed from V and 2 bases from J, the gap between germline ends came to 9 bases. This CDR3 is built from 15 residues. Germline values: CDR1 SGHTA, CDR2 FQGNSA. The CDR3 DNA reads as TGTGCCAGCAGCTCCTCCCCAACCTATAATTCACCCCTCCACTTT. Translating it yields CASSSSPTYNSPLHF.

CDR3 nucleotides: TGCAGTGCTCTTCAGTCGGGCGAGCAGTACTTC. Translating gives CSALQSGEQYF. The gene calls are TRBV20-1 and TRBJ2-7; D unresolved. CDR1 is DFQATT and CDR2 is SNEGSKA in the germline V gene (reference sequence). The V and J ends lost 5 bases and 6 bases respectively, with 11 bases between them. This CDR3 comprises 11 residues.

The chain joins TRBV7-8 to TRBJ2-5, with TRBD2 matching over 7 bases. There are 14 residues in the CDR3. Germline trimming cut 5 bases from V and 10 bases from J; bases unmatched to any gene: 13. CDR1 and CDR2 from the germline V gene are SGHVS and FQNEAQ. The DNA for the CDR3 is TGTGCCAGCAGCCTCGCGGGGACTACCCGCGGCCAGTACTTC. Protein product: CASSLAGTTRGQYF. Filled out from reference TRBV7-8 and TRBJ2-5, the complete variable domain reads GAGVSQSPRYKVAKRGQDVALRCDPISGHVSLFWYQQALGQGPEFLTYFQNEAQLDKSGLPSDRFFAERPEGSVSTLKIQRTQQEDSAVYLCASSLAGTTRGQYFGPGTRLLVL.

This clone was seen only a few times. The V gene is TRBV7-2, the J gene TRBJ2-5, with a weak D call TRBD2 (6 bases). This CDR3 comprises 15 residues. V lost 2 bases and J lost 4, with 14 bases in between. Germline values: CDR1 SGHTA, CDR2 FQGNSA. CDR3 residues: CASSLFSGGAETQYF. The CDR3 DNA reads TGTGCCAGCAGCTTATTTAGCGGAGGGGCAGAGACCCAGTACTTC.

The chain employs TRBV18 and TRBJ1-1; 10 positions agree with TRBD1. V trimming: 6 bases; J trimming: 4 bases; junction bases outside the gene matches: 5. This CDR3 has 14 residues. Germline V gives CDR1 KGHSH, CDR2 LQKENI. This chain's CDR3 is CASSRDRGTTEAFF. The CDR3 bases are TGTGCCAGCTCGCGGGACAGGGGAACCACTGAAGCTTTCTTT.

The chain carries TRBV2 and TRBJ1-5; D not resolved. V lost 6 bases to trimming and J lost 0 bases, with 12 bases between them. Looked up from germline, CDR1 is SNHLY and CDR2 is FYNNEI. The CDR3 has 15 residues. CDR3 loop: CASRAGLNSNQPQHF. For the CDR3, the DNA is TGTGCCAGCAGGGCCGGCCTTAATAGCAATCAGCCCCAGCATTTT.

The chain employs TRBV10-1 and TRBJ2-3, with D unclear. Trimming stripped 4 bases from V and 0 bases from J, with 8 bases between. The CDR3 totals 14 residues. CDR1 and CDR2 from the germline V gene are WNHNN and SYGVQD (reference sequence). The CDR3 DNA reads as TGCGCCAGCAGTGTAACCGCCAGCACAGATACGCAGTATTTT. Encoded protein: CASSVTASTDTQYF.

The rearrangement joins TRBV5-1 to TRBJ1-4; possible D gene TRBD1, 5 bases. The CDR3 has 15 residues. Looked up from germline, CDR1 is SGHRS and CDR2 is YFSETQ. Trimming took off 4 bases at V and 7 bases at J, with 17 bases between the two ends. This CDR3 reads CASSTGPLGGEKLFF. DNA for the CDR3: TGCGCCAGCAGCACGGGACCACTCGGTGGTGAAAAACTGTTTTTT.

This sequence joins TRBV7-8 and TRBJ2-3; 12 bases are a match to TRBD2. The junction had 7 bases not matched to a gene; V was cut back by 6 bases and J by 6 bases. The CDR3 spans 15 residues. The germline V gene encodes CDR1 SGHVS and CDR2 FQNEAQ. DNA of the CDR3: TGTGCCAGCAGGCGGGGACTAGCGGGCGCTGATACGCAGTATTTT. Residues: CASRRGLAGADTQYF.

The V gene is TRBV5-1, the J gene TRBJ1-1; 8 positions agree with TRBD1. V shed 4 bases and J 1 base; nucleotides not matched to a gene: 6. Germline loops: CDR1 SGHRS, CDR2 YFSETQ. This CDR3 spans 15 amino acids. The CDR3 DNA follows: TGCGCCAGCAGCACGGGGGACAGGACGAACACTGAAGCTTTCTTT. As protein: CASSTGDRTNTEAFF.

The rearrangement uses TRBV2 and TRBJ2-3; 9 bases fit TRBD2. Germline V gene sequence: CDR1 SNHLY, CDR2 FYNNEI. CDR3 size: 13 residues. With 8 bases clipped from V and 4 bases from J, the junction kept 4 bases outside the gene matches. CDR3 loop: CASSGGGADTQYF. The CDR3 nucleotides read TGTGCCAGCTCTGGCGGGGGGGCAGATACGCAGTATTTT.

The rearrangement uses TRBV19 and TRBJ2-1; D not certain. Germline V lookup: CDR1 LNHDA, CDR2 SQIVND (reference sequence). CDR3 length: 15 residues. Trimming left V 3 bases short and J 6 bases short, with 15 bases between. This CDR3 reads CASSIEFPPSNEQFF. CDR3 DNA: TGTGCCAGTAGTATCGAGTTCCCCCCTTCCAATGAGCAGTTCTTC.

The chain has TRBV7-2 and TRBJ1-2, with a weak D call TRBD1 (5 bases). Looked up from germline, CDR1 is SGHTA and CDR2 is FQGNSA. V was shortened by 5 bases and J by 6 bases, with 19 bases between the two germline ends. The CDR3 contains 15 residues. DNA of the CDR3: TGTGCCAGCAGCCCGAAAGTAGGGGCCAGCCATGGCTACACCTTC. It yields the protein CASSPKVGASHGYTF.

Only one count was recorded for this clone. This chain joins TRBV7-3 and TRBJ1-1, with 7 bases fitting TRBD1. V lost 5 bases, J lost 7 bases, and 13 bases stayed unmatched. The CDR3 length is 15 residues. Germline CDR1 and CDR2: SGHTA and FQGTGA. Written as DNA, the CDR3 is TGTGCCAGCAGCCAACGAACAGGGGCCGGTGGTGAAGCTTTCTTT. Translation: CASSQRTGAGGEAFF. Drawing the rest from reference TRBV7-3 and TRBJ1-1, the complete variable domain is GAGVSQTPSNKVTEKGKYVELRCDPISGHTALYWYRQSLGQGPEFLIYFQGTGAADDSGLPNDRFFAVRPEGSVSTLKIQRTERGDSAVYLCASSQRTGAGGEAFFGQGTRLTVV.

The chain is built from TRBV7-2 and TRBJ2-5; TRBD2 aligns across 7 bases. Germline CDR1 SGHTA, CDR2 FQGNSA. This CDR3 region has 15 residues. V was pared by 5 bases and J by 4 bases, with 10 bases of the junction left unmatched. The CDR3 loop reads CASSLGWGGRETQYF. The CDR3 DNA reads TGTGCCAGCAGCCTAGGTTGGGGGGGGAGAGAGACCCAGTACTTC.

The chain links TRBV18 to TRBJ1-5; 11 bases agree with TRBD1. The V segment lost 6 bases and the J segment 6 bases; nucleotides outside the gene matches: 7. The germline gives CDR1 KGHSH, CDR2 LQKENI. This CDR3 region has 15 residues. CDR3 residues: CASSRRTGGPQPQHF. CDR3 bases: TGTGCCAGCTCCCGAAGGACAGGGGGCCCTCAGCCCCAGCATTTT.

This chain uses TRBV19 with TRBJ2-5, with a possible D match to TRBD2 (7 bases). The germline V gene encodes CDR1 LNHDA and CDR2 SQIVND (reference sequence). V lost 8 bases to trimming and J lost 3 bases, with 16 bases between them. The CDR3 totals 14 residues. Here the CDR3 reads CASQNSGGKETQYF. CDR3 DNA sequence: TGTGCCAGTCAGAATTCGGGGGGCAAAGAGACCCAGTACTTC.

The gene calls are TRBV15 and TRBJ2-7; the D is unclear. CDR1 LNHNV and CDR2 YYDKDF come from the germline V gene (reference sequence). Trimming shortened V by 5 bases and J by 4 bases, and 12 bases separated the two germline ends. The CDR3 contains 13 residues. CDR3 in DNA: TGTGCCACCAGCGCTATGAGAGTGTACGAGCAGTACTTC. Encoded protein: CATSAMRVYEQYF.

The rearrangement joins TRBV5-4 to TRBJ2-1, with 11 positions matching TRBD2. V dropped 4 bases and J dropped 8; count of bases not matched to a gene: 5. The germline CDR1 and CDR2 sequences are SGHNT and YYREEE (reference sequence). This CDR3 has 14 amino acids. CDR3 DNA sequence: TGTGCCAGCAGCACGGGACTAGCGGTCGATGAGCAGTTCTTC. It encodes CASSTGLAVDEQFF.

The chain recombines TRBV4-1 with TRBJ1-5; TRBD1 matches at 9 bases. Germline V gene lookup returns CDR1 MGHRA and CDR2 YSYEKL. V lost 0 bases, J lost 6 bases, and 6 bases stayed unmatched. The CDR3 runs 16 residues. The CDR3 protein is CASSQEDRGFPQPQHF. Here the CDR3 DNA reads TGCGCCAGCAGCCAAGAGGACAGGGGATTCCCTCAGCCCCAGCATTTT.

V is TRBV4-3 and J is TRBJ2-2; D may match TRBD1 or TRBD2 (5 bases each). V was shortened by 1 base and J by 2 bases, with 11 bases between the two germline ends. The germline V gene has CDR1 LGHNA and CDR2 YSLEER. CDR3 size: 16 residues. CDR3 DNA sequence: TGCGCCAGCAGCCAAGGGGGGATTGGTAACACCGGGGAGCTGTTTTTT. It codes for CASSQGGIGNTGELFF.

V gene TRBV28 combines with J gene TRBJ2-3; D is unresolved. The V end lost 2 bases, the J end lost 2 bases, and 2 bases lay between the germline ends. The germline CDR1 and CDR2 sequences are MDHEN and SYDVKM. The CDR3 spans 12 residues. DNA of the CDR3: TGTGCCAGCAGTTTACTCACAGATACGCAGTATTTT. Protein: CASSLLTDTQYF.

This clone was recorded a few times. The rearrangement joins TRBV19 to TRBJ2-3, with D hard to call. Trimming removed 4 bases from V and 3 bases from J, with 5 bases in between. CDR1 LNHDA and CDR2 SQIVND come from the germline V gene (reference sequence). The CDR3 length is 12 residues. CDR3: CASSTLTDTQYF. In DNA form, the CDR3 reads TGTGCCAGTAGTACTTTAACAGATACGCAGTATTTT.

This sequence joins TRBV14 and TRBJ2-2; 7 positions agree with TRBD1. Unmatched junction bases numbered 12, after V lost 4 bases and J lost 4 bases. This CDR3 comprises 17 residues. The germline CDR1 and CDR2 sequences are SGHDN and FVKESK. The CDR3 DNA reads TGTGCCAGCAGCCGTCAGCGACAGGGAAGGCGCACCGGGGAGCTGTTTTTT. It specifies CASSRQRQGRRTGELFF.

This chain connects TRBV4-2 to TRBJ2-3; D unresolved. The CDR3 runs 18 residues. CDR1 is LGHNA, CDR2 YNFKEQ, per germline. V was cut by 0 bases and J by 1 base, with 17 bases left in between. Written as DNA, the CDR3 is TGTGCCAGCAGCCAAGATGAGAGTCACATCCTGGGCACAGATACGCAGTATTTT. This gives the protein CASSQDESHILGTDTQYF.